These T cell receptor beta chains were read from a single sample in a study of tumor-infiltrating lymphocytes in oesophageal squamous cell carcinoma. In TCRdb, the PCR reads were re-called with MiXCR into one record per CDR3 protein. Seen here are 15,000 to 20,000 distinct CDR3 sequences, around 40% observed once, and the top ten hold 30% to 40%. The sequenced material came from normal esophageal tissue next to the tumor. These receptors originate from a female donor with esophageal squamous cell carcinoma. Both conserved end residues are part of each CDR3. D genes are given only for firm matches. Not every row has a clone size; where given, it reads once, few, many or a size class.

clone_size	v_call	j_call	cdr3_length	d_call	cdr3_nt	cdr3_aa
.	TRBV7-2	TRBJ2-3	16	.	TGTGCCAGCAGCAATAATGGGAGGTTGAGCACAGATACGCAGTATTTT	CASSNNGRLSTDTQYF
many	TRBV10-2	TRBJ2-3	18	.	TGCGCCAGCAGCGTACGGACAGGAGCTGGGGGGAACACCGGGGAGCTGTATTTT	CASSVRTGAGGNTGELYF
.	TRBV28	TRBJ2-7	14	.	TGTGCCAGCAGAAAACTAGGAAGGCGGGACGAGCAGTACTTC	CASRKLGRRDEQYF
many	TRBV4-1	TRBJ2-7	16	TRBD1	TGCGCCAGCAGCCAAGTGGCGGGGACAGGGGGTTACGAGCAGTACTTC	CASSQVAGTGGYEQYF
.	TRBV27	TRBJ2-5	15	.	TGTGCCAGCAGTCCGCCCCGGACCATTAATTCACCCCTCCACTTC	CASSPPRTINSPLHF
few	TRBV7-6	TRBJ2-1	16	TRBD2	TGTGCCAGCAGCTTAGATCTAGCGGGAGGCCACAATGAGCAGTTCTTC	CASSLDLAGGHNEQFF
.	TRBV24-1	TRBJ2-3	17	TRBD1	TGTGCCACCAGTGATAACCCCGGACAGGACCACACATATACGCAGTATTTT	CATSDNPGQDHTYTQYF
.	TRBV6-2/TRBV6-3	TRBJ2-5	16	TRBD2	TGTGCCAGCAGTTACAGTGCTAGCGGGAGCCTCCCGGGAGGGATCTTC	CASSYSASGSLPGGIF
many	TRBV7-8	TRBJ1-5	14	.	TGTGCCAGCAGCTTAGAGTCCTCCGGTCAGCCCCAGCATTTT	CASSLESSGQPQHF
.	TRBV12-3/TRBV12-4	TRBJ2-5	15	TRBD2	TGTGCCAGCAGTTTACAAGCGGGAGGGCCGTATGAGCAGTACTTC	CASSLQAGGPYEQYF
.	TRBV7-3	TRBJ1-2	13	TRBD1	TGTGCCAGCAGCTTATCAGGGGGCTATGGCTACACCTTC	CASSLSGGYGYTF
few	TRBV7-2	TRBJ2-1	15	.	TGTGCCAGCAGCTTAGGCGCGGGTCGGTACAATGAGCAGTTCTTC	CASSLGAGRYNEQFF
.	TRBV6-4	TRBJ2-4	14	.	TGTGCCAGCAGTCCCGCGGGGTACGGAAGCATTCAGTACTTC	CASSPAGYGSIQYF
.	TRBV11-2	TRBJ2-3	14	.	TGTGCCAGCAGCTTAGATATATCGGGGGATACGCAGTATTTT	CASSLDISGDTQYF
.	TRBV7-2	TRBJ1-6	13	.	TGTGCCAGCAAGGACTTCTTGCGAGAGACCCAGTACTTT	CASKDFLRETQYF
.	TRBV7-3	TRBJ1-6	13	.	TGTGCCAGCAGCCGGGGGAGCTCCTACGAGCAGCACTTT	CASSRGSSYEQHF
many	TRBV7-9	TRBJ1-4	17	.	TGTGCCAGCAGCTTAGGCCGACAGGTCGCAACTAATGAAAAACTGTTTTTT	CASSLGRQVATNEKLFF
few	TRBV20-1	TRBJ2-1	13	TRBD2	TGCAGTGCTAGGACTAGCGCTAACAATGAGCAGTTCTTC	CSARTSANNEQFF
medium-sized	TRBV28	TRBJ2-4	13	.	TGTGCCAGTTCGGACAGTTGGAATTCACCCCTCCACTTC	CASSDSWNSPLHF
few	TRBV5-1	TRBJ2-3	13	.	TGCGCCAGCAGCTACGGGAGAACAGATACGCAGTATTTT	CASSYGRTDTQYF
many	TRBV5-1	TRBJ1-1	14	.	TGCGCCAGCACAGGGACGGGATGGGACACTGAAGCTTTCTTT	CASTGTGWDTEAFF
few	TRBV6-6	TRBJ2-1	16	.	TGTGCCAGCAGTTACGTGGGCCCGGCCTACAGGAATGAGCAGTTCTTC	CASSYVGPAYRNEQFF
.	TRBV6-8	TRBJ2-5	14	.	TGTGCCAGCAGTTTCCGCAGGGGGGCGGGGGCCCAGTACTTC	CASSFRRGAGAQYF
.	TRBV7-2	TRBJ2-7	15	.	TGTGCCAGCAGCACAAAAGCCGGGACGCCCTACGAGCAGTACTTC	CASSTKAGTPYEQYF
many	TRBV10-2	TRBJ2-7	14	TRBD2	TGCGCCAGCAGTGACAGCGGGACCGCCTACGAGCAGTACTTC	CASSDSGTAYEQYF
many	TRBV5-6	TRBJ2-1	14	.	TGTGCCAGCAGCTACACGGACTTATTCAATGAGCAGTTCTTC	CASSYTDLFNEQFF
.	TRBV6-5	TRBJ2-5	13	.	TGTGCCAGCAGTTACGGGGGGTTGGAGACCCAGTACTTC	CASSYGGLETQYF
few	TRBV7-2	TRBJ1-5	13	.	TGTGCCAGCAGCTTAAAGGAGAATCAGCCCCAGCATTTT	CASSLKENQPQHF
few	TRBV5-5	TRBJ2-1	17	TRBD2	TGTGCCAGCAGCTTGGATGGGGGGGGGGGCTCCTACAATGAGCAGTTCTTC	CASSLDGGGGSYNEQFF
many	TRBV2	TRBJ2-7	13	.	TGTGCCAGCAGTTTTAGCGGAAACTACGAGCAGTACTTC	CASSFSGNYEQYF
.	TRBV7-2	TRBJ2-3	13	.	TGTGCCAGCAGCTTAGGAACTGGAGATACGCAGTATTTT	CASSLGTGDTQYF
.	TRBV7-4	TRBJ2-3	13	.	TGTGCCAGCAGGGTGAAGAGCACAGATACGCAGTATTTT	CASRVKSTDTQYF
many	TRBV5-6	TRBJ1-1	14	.	TGTGCCAGCAGCTTGGGACAGATAAACACTGAAGCTTTCTTT	CASSLGQINTEAFF
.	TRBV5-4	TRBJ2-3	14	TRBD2	TGTGCCAGCAGCTTTAGCGGGAGCGCAGATACGCAGTATTTT	CASSFSGSADTQYF
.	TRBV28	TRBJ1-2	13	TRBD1	TGTGCCAGCAGCTGGGACAGATACTATGGCTACACCTTC	CASSWDRYYGYTF
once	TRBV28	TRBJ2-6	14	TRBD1	TGTGCCAGCAGTTTTGGACAGGTTCCCTACGAGCGGTACTTC	CASSFGQVPYERYF
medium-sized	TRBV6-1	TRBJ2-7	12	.	TGTGCCAGCAGTTCACCTCAAGGGAAGCAGTACTTC	CASSSPQGKQYF
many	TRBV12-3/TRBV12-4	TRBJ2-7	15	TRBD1	TGTGCCAGCAGTTTTGGGACAGACCCCTCCTACGAGCAGTACTTC	CASSFGTDPSYEQYF
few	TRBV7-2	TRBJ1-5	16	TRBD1	TGTGCCAGCAGCTTCGATGGACAGGGGTTCTATCAGCCCCAGCATTTT	CASSFDGQGFYQPQHF
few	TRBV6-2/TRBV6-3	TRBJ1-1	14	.	TGTGCCAGCAGCCTTCCTACAGCTAACACTGAAGCTTTCTTT	CASSLPTANTEAFF
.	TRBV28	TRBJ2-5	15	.	TGTGCCAGCAGCCCCTGGTCAAACTCCTACAATGAGCAGTACTTC	CASSPWSNSYNEQYF
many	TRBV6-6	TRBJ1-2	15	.	TGTGCCAGCAGTTACTCGAAGGCAGGTCCCTATGGCTACACCTTC	CASSYSKAGPYGYTF
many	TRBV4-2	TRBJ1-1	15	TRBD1	TGTGCCAGCAGCCAGGACCAGACAGGGAGGGCTGAAGCTTTCTTT	CASSQDQTGRAEAFF
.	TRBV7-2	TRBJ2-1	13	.	TGTGCCAGCAGCCGCGGGCGGCGAAATGAGCAGTTCTTC	CASSRGRRNEQFF
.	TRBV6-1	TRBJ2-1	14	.	TGTGCCAGCAGCCGGGGGGCAGCCAGCAATGAGCAGTTCTTC	CASSRGAASNEQFF
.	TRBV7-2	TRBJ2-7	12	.	TGTGCCAGCAGCTTAGTTTTAGCAGAGCAGTACTTC	CASSLVLAEQYF
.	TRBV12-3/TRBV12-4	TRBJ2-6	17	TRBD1	TGTGCCAGCAGTCCACATAACACAGGGGCTGGGGCCAACGTCCTGACTTTC	CASSPHNTGAGANVLTF
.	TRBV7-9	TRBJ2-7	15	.	TGTGCCAGCAGCTTACGCTGGACAACCTCCTACGAGCAGTACTTC	CASSLRWTTSYEQYF
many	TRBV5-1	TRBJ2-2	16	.	TGCGCCAGCAGCCGGCTAACCCAACAAGGCGCCGGGGAGCTGTTTTTT	CASSRLTQQGAGELFF
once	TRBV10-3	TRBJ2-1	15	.	TGTGCCATCAGTGGGGGGGCCCCCTCCAACAATGAGCAGTTCTTC	CAISGGAPSNNEQFF
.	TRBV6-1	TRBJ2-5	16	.	TGTGCCAGCAGTTTCCCAGCAGGGAAGGCTCAAGAGACCCAGTACTTC	CASSFPAGKAQETQYF
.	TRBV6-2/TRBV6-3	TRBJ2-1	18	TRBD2	TGTGCCAGCAGTTACTCTTCCGAGGCTAGCGGGCCGCAAGAGACCCAGTTCTTC	CASSYSSEASGPQETQFF
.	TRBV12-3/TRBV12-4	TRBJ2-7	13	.	TGTGCCAGCAGTTTCGGGTCTTCCTACGAGCAGTACTTC	CASSFGSSYEQYF
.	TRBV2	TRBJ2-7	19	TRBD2	TGTGCCAGCAGTGAACCCGGGACCGGTAGCGGGATGTGGAACAATGAGCAGTACTTC	CASSEPGTGSGMWNNEQYF
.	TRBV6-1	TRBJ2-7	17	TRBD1	TGTGCCAGCAGTTACCGGAAAACAGGGGATTGGTCCTACGAGCAGTACTTC	CASSYRKTGDWSYEQYF
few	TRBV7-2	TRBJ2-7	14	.	TGTGCCAGCAGCTCATACAGGAGACACTACGAGCAGTACTTC	CASSSYRRHYEQYF
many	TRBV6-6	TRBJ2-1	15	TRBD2	TGTGCCAGCAGTTACTCGGGACTAGCTGTCAATGAGCAGTTCTTC	CASSYSGLAVNEQFF
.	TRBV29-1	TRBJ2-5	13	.	TGCAGCGTTGGTACAGGGCTCCAAGAGACCCAGTACTTC	CSVGTGLQETQYF
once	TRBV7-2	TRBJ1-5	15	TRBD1	TGTGCCAGCAGCTTTAACAGGGGTTACAATCAGCCCCAGCATTTT	CASSFNRGYNQPQHF